These 30 T cell receptor beta chains were sequenced from one sample in a study of identical twins. TCRdb itself ran the 5' RACE reads through MiXCR, one entry per CDR3 protein. The profile shows just over 500,000 distinct CDR3 sequences, about 20% of them singletons. The same data also contributed to another study, on T cells expressing NK-cell markers.

Sequenced: CD4+ T cells sorted from blood. The source is a woman aged 18-35 years in good health.

The chain uses TRBV7-2 and TRBJ2-7, with TRBD2 matching 8 bases. The CDR3 is made up of 15 amino acids. Germline CDR1 SGHTA, CDR2 FQGNSA. V was clipped by 3 bases and J by 7 bases; unmatched bases: 11. The CDR3, as DNA: TGTGCCAGCAGCTTCACCCTCGCGGGAGGAAGGGAGCAGTACTTC. Protein: CASSFTLAGGREQYF.

The chain uses TRBV5-1 and TRBJ1-5, with 7 bases identical to TRBD1. J gave up 5 bases and V 5 bases, and 10 bases lay outside the gene matches. The CDR3 runs 15 residues. Germline V gives CDR1 SGHRS, CDR2 YFSETQ. As DNA, the CDR3 is TGCGCCAGCAGACTGGGGACAGCCGGGGATCAGCCCCAGCATTTT. Translation: CASRLGTAGDQPQHF.

The CDR3 region is CASSPVGLPVYEQYF. The CDR3 bases are TGTGCCAGCAGCCCAGTGGGACTCCCAGTCTACGAGCAGTACTTC. This chain links TRBV3-1 with TRBJ2-7, with TRBD2 as a possible D gene (6 bases). This CDR3 is 15 amino acids long. V lost 4 bases and J 3 bases, leaving 16 bases between the germline ends. Germline V gene sequence: CDR1 LGHDT, CDR2 YNNKEL (reference sequence).

The chain links TRBV6-5 to TRBJ2-1; D is possibly TRBD2 (5 bases). The CDR3 covers 12 residues. V was clipped by 4 bases and J by 9 bases, with 10 bases between them. The germline V gene has CDR1 MNHEY and CDR2 SVGAGI. This CDR3 reads CASSSRVGEQFF. The CDR3 nucleotides are TGTGCCAGCAGTTCGAGGGTAGGTGAGCAGTTCTTC.

In this sample, this clonotype turned up a few times. The V call is TRBV3-1, the J call TRBJ1-2; D uncertain. The V end was cut by 0 bases, the J end by 2 bases, with 4 bases between. Looked up from germline, CDR1 is LGHDT and CDR2 is YNNKEL (reference sequence). This CDR3 comprises 13 residues. CDR3 loop: CASSQDGNYGYTF. The CDR3 nucleotides are TGTGCCAGCAGCCAAGATGGAAACTATGGCTACACCTTC.

This clonotype was observed a single time. The chain links TRBV5-1 to TRBJ2-7, with 7 positions matching TRBD1. CDR1 SGHRS and CDR2 YFSETQ come from the germline V gene. The junction had 6 bases not matched to a gene; V was cut back by 3 bases and J by 3 bases. CDR3 length: 14 residues. The CDR3 DNA is TGCGCCAGCAGCTCCTCCTGGGACAGCTACGAGCAGTACTTC. Amino acid sequence: CASSSSWDSYEQYF.

The CDR3 loop is CASSQGLVIKGEQYF. In DNA, the CDR3 is TGCGCCAGCAGCCAGGGACTAGTGATTAAAGGCGAGCAGTACTTC. The chain employs TRBV4-1 and TRBJ2-7; the match to TRBD2 covers 8 bases. V dropped 3 bases and J dropped 6; count of bases not matched to a gene: 10. The CDR3 covers 15 residues. Looked up from germline, CDR1 is MGHRA and CDR2 is YSYEKL.

The chain employs TRBV28 and TRBJ2-1, with 8 positions matching TRBD2. With 5 bases clipped from V and 0 bases from J, the junction kept 12 bases outside the gene matches. There are 18 residues in the CDR3. Per germline, CDR1 MDHEN and CDR2 SYDVKM. The CDR3 DNA is TGTGCCAGCAGTCCCCCCTTCAAGCGGGGGAGCTCCTACAATGAGCAGTTCTTC. Protein product: CASSPPFKRGSSYNEQFF.

The chain recombines TRBV6-5 with TRBJ2-1; 12 nucleotides agree with TRBD2. The trim removed 3 bases at V and 4 bases at J, leaving 4 bases unmatched. The length of the CDR3 is 16 residues. Germline CDR1 is MNHEY and CDR2 is SVGAGI. DNA of the CDR3: TGTGCCAGCAGTTATTCGCTAGCGGGGGGGTACAATGAGCAGTTCTTC. It encodes CASSYSLAGGYNEQFF.

This clonotype occurred a few times. J is TRBJ1-1 and V is TRBV20-1; TRBD1 matches 7 bases. Germline V gene sequence: CDR1 DFQATT, CDR2 SNEGSKA (reference sequence). The CDR3 runs to 13 residues. After removal of 3 bases from V and 9 bases from J, the junction contained 10 bases not matched to a gene. The CDR3 spells CSASETGRSKAFF. In DNA, the CDR3 is TGCAGTGCTAGCGAGACAGGGAGGTCAAAAGCTTTCTTT.

The chain has TRBV5-1 and TRBJ1-1, with D uncertain. The CDR3 covers 13 residues. V gave up 3 bases and J gave up 6 bases, with 12 bases separating them. CDR1 and CDR2 from the germline V gene are SGHRS and YFSETQ. The CDR3 loop reads CASSSTGLSEAFF. The CDR3 region has the DNA TGCGCCAGCAGCTCCACCGGCCTCTCTGAAGCTTTCTTT.

The CDR3 protein is CASSLVTSGRNTGELFF. CDR3 bases: TGTGCCAGCAGCTTAGTCACTAGCGGGAGGAACACCGGGGAGCTGTTTTTT. This sequence joins TRBV7-2 and TRBJ2-2; 11 nucleotides line up with TRBD2. Germline V gene data show CDR1 as SGHTA and CDR2 as FQGNSA. V shed 1 base, J shed 1 base, and the junction held 2 bases outside the gene matches. There are 17 residues in the CDR3.

This chain uses TRBV29-1 with TRBJ1-3, with D unresolved. The V gene's germline CDR1 is SQVTM and CDR2 ANQGSEA. The CDR3 extends over 11 amino acids. Trimming shortened V by 2 bases and J by 4 bases, and 3 bases separated the two germline ends. CDR3 sequence: CSVELGNTIYF. The CDR3 nucleotides are TGCAGCGTTGAACTCGGAAACACCATATATTTT.

The V gene is TRBV3-1, the J gene TRBJ1-1; 7 nucleotides agree with TRBD1. This CDR3 region has 13 residues. CDR1 and CDR2 (germline): LGHDT, YNNKEL (reference sequence). Trimming cost V 4 bases and J 5 bases; bases outside gene matches: 4. CDR3 sequence: CASSRTQGTEAFF. CDR3 nucleotide sequence: TGTGCCAGCAGCCGCACACAGGGGACTGAAGCTTTCTTT.

The chain is built from TRBV20-1 and TRBJ1-4, with a possible D match to TRBD1 (6 bases). Germline CDR1 DFQATT, CDR2 SNEGSKA (reference sequence). V was shortened by 5 bases and J by 10 bases, with 14 bases between the two germline ends. This CDR3 contains 12 residues. The CDR3: CSAPPQGRKLFF. CDR3 sequence (DNA): TGCAGTGCTCCTCCACAGGGTCGAAAACTGTTTTTT.

The rearrangement links TRBV10-3 to TRBJ2-3; 7 nucleotides line up with TRBD1. Germline V gene data show CDR1 as ENHRY and CDR2 as SYGVKD. CDR3 length equals 14 residues. V shed 3 bases and J 4 bases; nucleotides not matched to a gene: 4. Here the CDR3 reads CAISDGTVADTQYF. The CDR3 nucleotides read TGTGCCATCAGTGATGGGACAGTGGCAGATACGCAGTATTTT.

Only a few counts were recorded for this clonotype. The V call is TRBV27, the J call TRBJ2-3; a possible D gene is TRBD1 (5 bases). The CDR3 totals 14 residues. V was trimmed by 6 bases and J by 7 bases, leaving 17 bases between them. Germline lookup yields CDR1 MNHEY and CDR2 SMNVEV (reference sequence). The CDR3 loop is CASSELRRGYTQYF. The CDR3 coding sequence is TGTGCCAGCAGCGAACTAAGAAGGGGATATACGCAGTATTTT.

This clonotype was counted only a few times. This chain joins TRBV12-3 or TRBV12-4 and TRBJ2-7, with a weak D call TRBD2 (7 bases). Trimming pared 6 bases from V and 1 base from J, leaving 16 bases between. The CDR3 loop spans 15 amino acids. CDR3 protein: CASSSRGGGSYEQYF. CDR3 sequence (DNA): TGTGCCAGCAGCTCCCGGGGAGGGGGATCCTACGAGCAGTACTTC.

This clonotype was detected only once. The chain carries TRBV20-1 and TRBJ2-7, with D maybe TRBD2 (6 bases). Deletions cut 8 bases from V and 3 bases from J, with 17 bases between. CDR3 length: 13 residues. Germline V gene sequence: CDR1 DFQATT, CDR2 SNEGSKA (reference sequence). CDR3 residues: CSIPGLSLYEQYF. The CDR3 DNA is TGCAGTATTCCGGGACTTTCGCTCTACGAGCAGTACTTC.

The V and J genes are TRBV2 and TRBJ1-6; 9 bases match TRBD1. J gave up 7 bases and V 10 bases, and 5 bases lay outside the gene matches. The germline V gene encodes CDR1 SNHLY and CDR2 FYNNEI. The CDR3 loop spans 13 amino acids. Here the CDR3 reads CATQGAWNSPLHF. Here the CDR3 DNA reads TGTGCCACACAGGGGGCTTGGAATTCACCCCTCCACTTT.

The CDR3: CASRFDRDTEAFF. CDR3 sequence (DNA): TGCGCCAGCAGGTTCGACAGGGACACTGAAGCTTTCTTT. The gene calls are TRBV5-1 and TRBJ1-1, with 7 bases matching TRBD1. Losses at the gene ends were 5 bases for V and 3 bases for J; bases not matched to a gene: 4. This CDR3 has 13 residues. Germline-derived CDR1 and CDR2 are SGHRS and YFSETQ.

The rearrangement links TRBV27 to TRBJ1-2; a possible D gene is TRBD1 (6 bases). Trimming took off 4 bases at V and 4 bases at J, with 16 bases between the two ends. This CDR3 comprises 15 residues. Germline lookup yields CDR1 MNHEY and CDR2 SMNVEV (reference sequence). Here the CDR3 DNA reads TGTGCCAGCAGTTCCCCGCAACAGGGAGTCTATGGCTACACCTTC. Its protein product is CASSSPQQGVYGYTF.

This clonotype was seen a handful of times. The V gene is TRBV10-3, the J gene TRBJ2-7; D tentatively fits TRBD1 or TRBD2 (7 bases each). Germline V gives CDR1 ENHRY, CDR2 SYGVKD. Trimming removed 2 bases at V and 4 bases at J, with 12 bases between. The CDR3 runs 14 residues. DNA of the CDR3: TGTGCCATCAGTGAGAGCGGGACAGAATACGAGCAGTACTTC. Translating it yields CAISESGTEYEQYF.

The table lists this clonotype with many counts. CDR3 protein: CASSSGGETQYF. The CDR3 DNA is TGCGCCAGCAGCTCCGGGGGAGAGACCCAGTACTTC. This chain joins TRBV5-1 and TRBJ2-5; TRBD2 might be the D (6 bases). This CDR3 has 12 amino acids. Trimming took 3 bases from V and 4 from J, leaving 7 bases between them. Germline assignment: CDR1 SGHRS and CDR2 YFSETQ.

There are a few counts of this clonotype. The chain carries TRBV9 and TRBJ2-1; TRBD2 is a possible D gene (7 bases). The V end lost 3 bases, the J end lost 7 bases, and 17 bases lay between the germline ends. This CDR3 is 15 amino acids long. Germline V lookup: CDR1 SGDLS, CDR2 YYNGEE. The CDR3 nucleotides read TGTGCCAGCAGCGCCGGGGGGCCCTGGGGGAATGAGCAGTTCTTC. Amino acid sequence: CASSAGGPWGNEQFF.

This clonotype was observed a handful of times. This sequence joins TRBV3-1 and TRBJ1-1; D remains ambiguous. Per germline, CDR1 LGHDT and CDR2 YNNKEL (reference sequence). V lost 1 base, J lost 0 bases, and 12 bases lay in between. CDR3 length: 16 amino acids. The CDR3 region has the DNA TGTGCCAGCAGCCAAGCGACGGGCAGGATGAACACTGAAGCTTTCTTT. Encoded protein: CASSQATGRMNTEAFF.

This clonotype was seen a few times. The chain has TRBV20-1 and TRBJ2-3, with 8 nucleotides matching TRBD2. Trimming at V came to 1 base and at J to 6 bases, leaving 6 bases not matched to a gene. The CDR3 loop spans 14 amino acids. Germline loops: CDR1 DFQATT, CDR2 SNEGSKA (reference sequence). CDR3 sequence reads: CSARARGGMDTQYF. The CDR3 coding sequence is TGCAGTGCTAGAGCACGGGGGGGGATGGATACGCAGTATTTT.

The chain links TRBV27 to TRBJ2-7, with D possibly matching TRBD1 (6 bases). The V gene's germline CDR1 is MNHEY and CDR2 SMNVEV (reference sequence). The CDR3 extends over 13 amino acids. V gave up 6 bases and J gave up 7 bases, with 16 bases separating them. The chain's CDR3 is CASSPTLTGEQYF. CDR3 sequence (DNA): TGTGCCAGCAGCCCCACCCTTACAGGGGAGCAGTACTTC.

This clonotype was seen ten or more times. CDR3 coding DNA: TGTGCCAGCAGTGGACAGGGGAACACTGAAGCTTTCTTT. Its protein is CASSGQGNTEAFF. The rearrangement joins TRBV6-1 to TRBJ1-1; 7 bases fit TRBD1. Looked up from germline, CDR1 is MNHNS and CDR2 is SASEGT. Losses at the gene ends were 4 bases for V and 1 base for J; bases not matched to a gene: 0. The CDR3 has 13 amino acids.

This clonotype came up many times. The chain combines TRBV6-5 with TRBJ1-1; D unresolved. CDR1 is MNHEY, CDR2 SVGAGI, per germline. V was pared by 2 bases and J by 1 base, with 8 bases between. CDR3 size: 14 residues. CDR3 protein: CASSYTPGNTEAFF. CDR3 nucleotide sequence: TGTGCCAGCAGTTACACCCCAGGGAACACTGAAGCTTTCTTT.